This paragraph reports one T cell receptor beta chain. This sample is drawn from a study of T-cell reconstitution after alpha-beta-depleted transplantation in children. Losses at the gene ends were 0 bases for V and 5 bases for J; bases not matched to a gene: 4. Germline CDR1 LGHNA, CDR2 YSLEER. CDR3 length equals 15 residues. Unique molecular identifiers featured in how the TCRbeta library was prepared. TCRdb reprocessed the PCR reads via MiXCR and lists one record per CDR3 protein. The table records about 480,000 distinct CDR3 sequences, about an eighth of them present only once. This chain links TRBV4-3 with TRBJ2-1; 7 nucleotides agree with TRBD1. The source of this sequence is a human donor who donated a stem cell graft to a child with combined immunodeficiency. The starting material was PBMCs from the stem cell graft donor, obtained from the stem cell graft. CDR3 sequence: CASSQETGLNNEQFF. CDR3 bases: TGCGCCAGCAGCCAAGAGACAGGGTTGAACAATGAGCAGTTCTTC.